A single sample is the source of the 13 T cell receptor beta chains below, sequenced in a study of response to subunit inactivated influenza vaccine. TCRdb itself ran the RT-PCR reads through MiXCR, one entry per CDR3 protein. This sample has 500,000 or so distinct CDR3 sequences, with approximately 11% found just once. The input for sequencing was PBMCs from blood, taken 40 to 50 days after vaccination. These receptors all stem from a man aged 50-60 years who received an inactivated influenza vaccine.

The gene calls are TRBV20-1 and TRBJ2-7; D possibly corresponds to TRBD2 (5 bases). CDR1 and CDR2 from the germline V gene are DFQATT and SNEGSKA (reference sequence). The CDR3 consists of 14 residues. Between the trimmed V and J ends, which lost 1 base and 4 bases, there was a span of 14 bases. The CDR3 DNA reads TGCAGTGCTAGAGGAGGAGGCCCTACATACGAGCAGTACTTC. This encodes CSARGGGPTYEQYF.

The table lists this clonotype with many counts. This chain uses TRBV6-5 with TRBJ2-5, with TRBD2 matching over 13 bases. CDR1 MNHEY and CDR2 SVGAGI come from the germline V gene. The CDR3 has 17 amino acids. Trimming at V came to 11 bases and at J to 0 bases, leaving 12 bases not matched to a gene. The CDR3 nucleotides read TGTGCCTCCCGACCCGAACTAGCGGGGGGGCACCAAGAGACCCAGTACTTC. It codes for CASRPELAGGHQETQYF.

This clonotype was recorded a few times. V gene TRBV20-1 combines with J gene TRBJ2-5; D gene ambiguous. The CDR3 loop spans 12 amino acids. Trimming left V 3 bases short and J 5 bases short, with 10 bases between. CDR1 is DFQATT, CDR2 SNEGSKA, per germline (reference sequence). CDR3 residues: CSASFAVETQYF. CDR3 DNA sequence: TGCAGTGCTAGCTTCGCGGTTGAGACCCAGTACTTC.

This clonotype has ten or more counts. V usage is TRBV11-2 and J usage is TRBJ2-5; 8 bases map to TRBD2. The CDR3 is 15 amino acids. V lost 10 bases to trimming and J lost 5 bases; unmatched junction nucleotides: 15. CDR1 SGHAT and CDR2 FQNNGV come from the germline V gene. CDR3 coding DNA: TGTGCCACCAACACGAGGGGACTAGATGCGGAGACCCAGTACTTC. The encoded protein is CATNTRGLDAETQYF.

This clonotype came up a few times. The chain uses TRBV7-3 and TRBJ2-3; 11 bases line up with TRBD2. The CDR3 has 17 residues. CDR1 and CDR2 (germline): SGHTA, FQGTGA. With 0 bases clipped from V and 2 bases from J, the junction kept 4 bases outside the gene matches. The CDR3 reads CASSLTGTSGLTDTQYF. The CDR3, as DNA: TGTGCCAGCAGCTTAACGGGGACTAGCGGACTCACAGATACGCAGTATTTT.

This clonotype appeared a few times. V and J are TRBV11-2 and TRBJ2-7; D is ambiguous. This CDR3 has 12 amino acids. Trimming took 5 bases from V and 6 from J, leaving 11 bases between them. CDR1 is SGHAT, CDR2 FQNNGV, per germline. For the CDR3, the DNA is TGTGCCAGCAGCCCCCACATCCGCGAGCAGTACTTC. Translation: CASSPHIREQYF.

This clonotype was picked up a small number of times. The V gene is TRBV12-3 or TRBV12-4, the J gene TRBJ2-7; the D gene is possibly TRBD1 (7 bases). The CDR3 runs 14 residues. V was shortened by 6 bases and J by 0 bases, with 12 bases between the two germline ends. The CDR3 loop is CASRSGGTSYEQYF. The CDR3 region has the DNA TGTGCCAGCAGGTCAGGGGGGACCTCCTACGAGCAGTACTTC.

V and J are TRBV20-1 and TRBJ2-7; 11 positions match TRBD2. The CDR3 extends over 15 amino acids. Losses at the gene ends were 8 bases for V and 0 bases for J; bases not matched to a gene: 9. The germline CDR1 and CDR2 sequences are DFQATT and SNEGSKA (reference sequence). The DNA for the CDR3 is TGCAGTACCAGACTAGCGGGACGAAGCTCCTACGAGCAGTACTTC. Amino acids: CSTRLAGRSSYEQYF.

This clonotype has ten or more counts. The chain carries TRBV5-1 and TRBJ2-7; D is possibly TRBD1 (5 bases). The length of the CDR3 is 14 residues. Looked up from germline, CDR1 is SGHRS and CDR2 is YFSETQ. The V and J ends lost 8 bases and 2 bases respectively, with 17 bases between them. The CDR3 protein is CARLLRTLTYEQYF. CDR3 nucleotides: TGCGCCAGACTTCTTCGGACACTTACCTACGAGCAGTACTTC.

A few counts support this clonotype. The chain links TRBV2 to TRBJ2-7; 7 bases align to TRBD1. Trimming took 1 base from V and 2 from J; bases not matched to a gene: 2. This CDR3 comprises 14 residues. In germline, CDR1 is SNHLY, CDR2 FYNNEI. Here the CDR3 reads CASSEDRGPYEQYF. The CDR3 nucleotides read TGTGCCAGCAGTGAAGACAGGGGCCCCTACGAGCAGTACTTC.

This clonotype was seen more than once but under ten times. The chain has TRBV6-2 or TRBV6-3 and TRBJ1-4; no clear D gene. The CDR3 runs to 14 residues. V lost 6 bases, J lost 4 bases, and 12 bases lay in between. CDR1 and CDR2 (germline): MNHEY, SVGEGT. In nucleotides, the CDR3 is TGTGCCAGCAGCTATCGGAGGAATAATGAAAAACTGTTTTTT. Protein sequence: CASSYRRNNEKLFF.

This clonotype has more than one count but fewer than ten. The chain has TRBV15 and TRBJ2-5, with D possibly being TRBD2 (6 bases). Germline assignment: CDR1 LNHNV and CDR2 YYDKDF (reference sequence). V lost 5 bases and J lost 2, with 6 bases in between. CDR3 size: 12 residues. CDR3 sequence (DNA): TGTGCCACCAGCCGGGAGCAAGAGACCCAGTACTTC. Amino acids: CATSREQETQYF.

This clonotype was detected only a few times. The chain recombines TRBV5-1 with TRBJ2-7, with 7 bases that match TRBD1. Germline CDR1 reads SGHRS; CDR2 reads YFSETQ. CDR3 length: 15 amino acids. Germline trimming cut 4 bases from V and 1 base from J; bases unmatched to any gene: 8. CDR3 region: CASSQGQWNSYEQYF. CDR3 DNA sequence: TGCGCCAGCAGCCAGGGACAGTGGAATTCCTACGAGCAGTACTTC.